Listed here are 12 T cell receptor beta chains from one sample, sequenced in a study of shared T cell receptors in the human thymus. Profiling relied on immunoSEQ multiplex PCR, and the TCRdb table lists in-frame clones only, not all of them. Of more than 550,000 clones in the sample, approximately 83% were seen once. These data are also associated with another study on human thymus T cells.

Sequencing was done on a sample of thymocytes. The receptors come from a girl under two years old with a congenital heart defect.

The chain's CDR3 is CASSYLGGDAFF. Here the CDR3 DNA reads TGTGCCAGCAGTTACTTGGGGGGAGACGCTTTCTTT. V is TRBV6-5 and J is TRBJ1-1; tentatively, D is TRBD1 (5 bases). V was trimmed by 1 base and J by 11 bases, leaving 11 bases between them. CDR1 MNHEY and CDR2 SVGAGI come from the germline V gene. CDR3 size: 12 residues.

The chain links TRBV5-1 to TRBJ2-3; D unclear. V lost 4 bases, J lost 1 base, and 19 bases lay in between. The CDR3 length is 17 residues. Germline V gene lookup returns CDR1 SGHRS and CDR2 YFSETQ. The chain's CDR3 is CASSPEPTSMGTDTQYF. CDR3 in DNA: TGCGCCAGCAGCCCGGAACCGACATCTATGGGCACAGATACGCAGTATTTT. The variable domain in full, with the rest retrieved from reference TRBV5-1 and TRBJ2-3, is KAGVTQTPRYLIKTRGQQVTLSCSPISGHRSVSWYQQTPGQGLQFLFEYFSETQRNKGNFPGRFSGRQFSNSRSEMNVSTLELGDSALYLCASSPEPTSMGTDTQYFGPGTRLTVL.

This chain connects TRBV5-1 to TRBJ1-5; possible D gene TRBD1, 6 bases. This CDR3 comprises 15 residues. Trimming removed 4 bases at V and 5 bases at J, with 16 bases between. CDR1 is SGHRS, CDR2 YFSETQ, per germline. CDR3 loop: CASSPRGEGHQPQHF. CDR3 DNA sequence: TGCGCCAGCAGCCCCAGGGGAGAGGGCCATCAGCCCCAGCATTTT.

J is TRBJ2-1 and V is TRBV6-1; the match to TRBD1 covers 9 bases. Germline V lookup: CDR1 MNHNS, CDR2 SASEGT. The CDR3 spans 13 residues. Trimming took 7 bases from V and 8 from J; bases not matched to a gene: 6. DNA of the CDR3: TGTGCCAGCACCTACAGGGGGCGCCATGAGCAGTTCTTC. Its protein product is CASTYRGRHEQFF.

This clone was observed a single time. This chain links TRBV5-6 with TRBJ1-2, with 8 bases fitting TRBD1. Germline CDR1 reads SGHDT; CDR2 reads YYEEEE. Losses at the gene ends were 3 bases for V and 4 bases for J; bases not matched to a gene: 5. This CDR3 has 14 amino acids. The CDR3 bases are TGTGCCAGCAGCTACTGGGACAGGACCTATGGCTACACCTTC. It is translated as CASSYWDRTYGYTF.

The V gene is TRBV4-1, the J gene TRBJ2-3; D gene ambiguous. The CDR3 sequence is 17 residues long. CDR1 and CDR2 from the germline V gene are MGHRA and YSYEKL. V dropped 4 bases and J dropped 2 bases, with 19 bases sitting between them. Here the CDR3 DNA reads TGCGCCAGCAGCCGCCTCCCATTATGGCGGATCACAGATACGCAGTATTTT. Translating it yields CASSRLPLWRITDTQYF.

The rearrangement links TRBV27 to TRBJ1-2, with D tentatively TRBD1 (5 bases). V lost 4 bases and J lost 6, with 21 bases in between. Germline CDR1 and CDR2: MNHEY and SMNVEV (reference sequence). The CDR3 is 16 residues long. CDR3 in amino acids: CASSSLRGRGDHGYTF. The CDR3 nucleotides read TGTGCCAGCAGTTCCCTCCGAGGGCGCGGGGACCATGGCTACACCTTC.

This clone was detected only a few times. J is TRBJ2-5 and V is TRBV6-5; D is possibly TRBD1 (6 bases). The CDR3 spans 14 residues. The germline V gene encodes CDR1 MNHEY and CDR2 SVGAGI. Trimming removed 8 bases at V and 4 bases at J, with 17 bases between. The CDR3 DNA sequence: TGTGCCAGCGCCCCGCAGGGGAGTGGAGAGACCCAGTACTTC. Its protein is CASAPQGSGETQYF.

This sequence joins TRBV5-1 and TRBJ2-2; 11 bases match TRBD2. After removal of 9 bases from V and 0 bases from J, the junction contained 13 bases not matched to a gene. This CDR3 is 18 amino acids long. Germline CDR1 reads SGHRS; CDR2 reads YFSETQ. The CDR3 reads CAIRGGTSGQSNTGELFF. The CDR3, as DNA: TGCGCCATCCGGGGAGGGACTAGCGGCCAATCGAACACCGGGGAGCTGTTTTTT. The whole variable domain, remainder taken from reference TRBV5-1 and TRBJ2-2, is KAGVTQTPRYLIKTRGQQVTLSCSPISGHRSVSWYQQTPGQGLQFLFEYFSETQRNKGNFPGRFSGRQFSNSRSEMNVSTLELGDSALYLCAIRGGTSGQSNTGELFFGEGSRLTVL.

The chain employs TRBV10-2 and TRBJ1-4; tentative D call: TRBD1 (5 bases). The CDR3 covers 15 residues. V lost 4 bases to trimming and J lost 7 bases, with 16 bases between them. The V gene's germline CDR1 is WSHSY and CDR2 SAAADI. DNA of the CDR3: TGCGCCAGCAGTGCACTCGGGGGGAAGAGTGAAAAACTGTTTTTT. It encodes CASSALGGKSEKLFF.

The V gene is TRBV6-5, the J gene TRBJ2-7, with 8 positions matching TRBD2. V lost 0 bases to trimming and J lost 5 bases; unmatched junction nucleotides: 9. The CDR3 length is 16 residues. In germline, CDR1 is MNHEY, CDR2 SVGAGI. The CDR3 coding sequence is TGTGCCAGCAGTTACTCCTGCGGGGGGCGTCTCAACGAGCAGTACTTC. It translates to CASSYSCGGRLNEQYF.

This sequence joins TRBV6-5 and TRBJ1-6, with D maybe TRBD1 (5 bases). Germline CDR1 MNHEY, CDR2 SVGAGI. The CDR3 contains 13 residues. The ends were cut back, 6 bases at V and 10 bases at J, with 13 bases in the middle. DNA for the CDR3: TGTGCCAGCAGGGGACGGGGGGAGTCACCCCTCCACTTT. Translation gives CASRGRGESPLHF.